This record concerns one TCR beta chain sequence. The antigen remains undetermined. The donors, healthy Caucasians from Russia, were aged roughly 6 to 95. Through a sample-barcoded 5' primer and a J-beta primer mix, a second PCR was run for about 6 to 12 cycles. TCRdb ran MiXCR on the 5' RACE reads and lists one entry per CDR3 protein. The sample has 700,000 or so distinct CDR3 sequences, around two fifths seen once; the top ten hold 30%. The sample belongs to a study of blood T cells in healthy people across ages. At the level of the study: Using template switching, researchers captured about one barcoded beta molecule for each two T cells.

Broader study findings: Age showed a roughly linear inverse relationship with TCR beta diversity per million T cells. Estimated diversity that came from one million T cells was considered an underestimate.

The sample taken for sequencing was blood. This receptor was obtained from an elderly man in good health.

The CDR3 nucleotides are TGTGCCAGCAAGTGGGGTCTCGGTCAGCCCCAGCATTTT. Protein: CASKWGLGQPQHF. The chain carries TRBV21-1 and TRBJ1-5. TRBV21-1 is flagged as a pseudogene. The CDR3 length is 13 residues.